The sample holds a few counts of the clone carrying this T cell receptor (beta chain). The CDR3 is 15 residues long. Losses at the gene ends were 4 bases for V and 3 bases for J; bases not matched to a gene: 6. The germline CDR1 and CDR2 sequences are SGHAT and FQNNGV. This record comes from a study of blood T cells in healthy people across ages. Primers used in a second PCR of roughly 6 to 11 cycles were a sample-barcoded 5' primer and a J-beta primer mix. TCRdb reprocessed the 5' RACE reads with MiXCR, giving one entry per CDR3 protein. The data contain about 1.4 million distinct CDR3 sequences, around 55% of them singletons.

The sequence was collected from a man in his late teens or twenties in good health. The sample comprised blood. The rearrangement uses TRBV11-2 and TRBJ2-7; 10 bases agree with TRBD1. The chain's CDR3 is CASSSSGTGDYEQYF. The CDR3 bases are TGTGCCAGCAGCTCTTCCGGGACAGGGGACTACGAGCAGTACTTC. The whole variable domain, remainder taken from reference TRBV11-2 and TRBJ2-7, is EAGVAQSPRYKIIEKRQSVAFWCNPISGHATLYWYQQILGQGPKLLIQFQNNGVVDDSQLPKDRFSAERLKGVDSTLKIQPAKLEDSAVYLCASSSSGTGDYEQYFGPGTRLTVT.